The 15 T cell receptor beta chains below were found in one sample sequenced in a study of cytomegalovirus exposure and HLA in healthy donors. Repertoires were generated with immunoSEQ multiplex PCR, while TCRdb's copy carries only in-frame clones and drops some. The sample yields around 250,000 clones, less than 95% seen once. The specimen was PBMCs. Receptors originate from a woman aged 25 to 39 in good health and CMV-seronegative.

This clone came up once. This chain connects TRBV5-1 to TRBJ2-2, with a weak D call TRBD1 (7 bases). The CDR3 sequence is 16 residues long. Germline CDR1 and CDR2: SGHRS and YFSETQ. Trimming took 4 bases from V and 3 from J, leaving 16 bases between them. The CDR3 coding sequence is TGCGCCAGCAGCACCCGTGGCAGGGGGGACACCGGGGAGCTGTTTTTT. It codes for CASSTRGRGDTGELFF.

The count of this clone is one. The chain links TRBV4-2 to TRBJ2-2; no clear D gene. Germline V gene data show CDR1 as LGHNA and CDR2 as YNFKEQ. The V and J ends lost 4 bases and 6 bases respectively, with 15 bases between them. The CDR3 totals 15 residues. CDR3 loop: CASSLHNRDPGELFF. The CDR3 DNA is TGTGCCAGCAGCCTCCACAATCGCGACCCCGGGGAGCTGTTTTTT.

J is TRBJ1-2 and V is TRBV30; D possibly corresponds to TRBD1 (6 bases). Germline V gives CDR1 GTSNPN, CDR2 SVGIG (reference sequence). Trimming stripped 5 bases from V and 1 base from J, with 17 bases between. CDR3 length: 15 residues. CDR3 sequence reads: CAWFAGADFNYGYTF. DNA for the CDR3: TGTGCCTGGTTCGCGGGGGCTGACTTTAACTATGGCTACACCTTC. Filled out from reference TRBV30 and TRBJ1-2, the complete variable domain reads SQTIHQWPATLVQPVGSPLSLECTVEGTSNPNLYWYRQAAGRGLQLLFYSVGIGQISSEVPQNLSASRPQDRQFILSSKKLLLSDSGFYLCAWFAGADFNYGYTFGSGTRLTVV.

With respect to this clone: Other DNA sequences in the same sample also yield this CDR3. This sequence joins TRBV27 and TRBJ2-6; D is ambiguous. CDR1 and CDR2 (germline): MNHEY, SMNVEV (reference sequence). The CDR3 spans 15 residues. V lost 5 bases, J lost 0 bases, and 8 bases lay in between. This CDR3 reads CASSPQSSGANVLTF. The CDR3 region has the DNA TGTGCCAGCAGTCCCCAGAGCTCTGGGGCCAACGTCCTGACTTTC.

This clone was seen more than once but under ten times. The chain is built from TRBV6-1 and TRBJ2-7; D might be TRBD2 (6 bases). Germline V gene lookup returns CDR1 MNHNS and CDR2 SASEGT. There are 14 residues in the CDR3. V was clipped by 9 bases and J by 7 bases, with 22 bases between them. For the CDR3, the DNA is TGTGCCAGTCGCCGGGAGCTACCATCAGAGGAGCAGTACTTC. Protein product: CASRRELPSEEQYF.

This sequence joins TRBV5-6 and TRBJ2-1; D is undetermined. The CDR3 sequence is 14 residues long. Germline CDR1 SGHDT, CDR2 YYEEEE. Trimming shortened V by 0 bases and J by 9 bases, and 13 bases separated the two germline ends. CDR3 DNA: TGTGCCAGCAGCTTGGTAGTGGCGGCTCGTGAGCAGTTCTTC. Its protein is CASSLVVAAREQFF.

With regard to this clone: Other DNA sequences from this sample encode an identical CDR3 as well. The CDR3 DNA reads as TGCAGTGCTAGACCCGGCAATGAGCAGTTCTTC. Translating gives CSARPGNEQFF. The V call is TRBV20-1, the J call TRBJ2-1; D is undetermined. This CDR3 region has 11 residues. V gave up 2 bases and J gave up 6 bases, with 5 bases separating them. CDR1 DFQATT and CDR2 SNEGSKA come from the germline V gene (reference sequence).

V and J are TRBV6-5 and TRBJ2-5; a possible D gene is TRBD1 (6 bases). The V end lost 6 bases, the J end lost 4 bases, and 15 bases lay between the germline ends. The CDR3 spans 14 residues. In germline, CDR1 is MNHEY, CDR2 SVGAGI. The CDR3, as DNA: TGTGCCAGCAGGGGACAAACAGGGAGAGAGACCCAGTACTTC. Amino acids: CASRGQTGRETQYF.

The chain employs TRBV4-3 and TRBJ1-1; D gene unclear. This CDR3 spans 15 amino acids. Per germline, CDR1 LGHNA and CDR2 YSLEER. Trimming took 1 base from V and 8 from J, leaving 17 bases between them. The CDR3 here is CASSQAIMVAGEAFF. CDR3 bases: TGCGCCAGCAGCCAAGCAATTATGGTAGCGGGAGAAGCTTTCTTT.

The chain has TRBV5-1 and TRBJ2-1; no reliable D call. Deletions cut 5 bases from V and 1 base from J, with 19 bases between. This CDR3 has 17 residues. Germline CDR1 is SGHRS and CDR2 is YFSETQ. The DNA of the CDR3 is TGCGCCAGCAGAGGATTATTGGGCGGCTTATCCTACAATGAGCAGTTCTTC. Encoded protein: CASRGLLGGLSYNEQFF.

The chain recombines TRBV29-1 with TRBJ2-3; no firm D call. V gave up 3 bases and J gave up 3 bases, with 1 base separating them. Per the germline V gene, CDR1 is SQVTM and CDR2 is ANQGSEA. There are 10 residues in the CDR3. In DNA, the CDR3 is TGCAGCGTTGATACAGATACGCAGTATTTT. Translated, it gives CSVDTDTQYF.

The chain has TRBV4-1 and TRBJ1-5, with 10 bases identical to TRBD1. Germline trimming cut 2 bases from V and 7 bases from J; bases unmatched to any gene: 2. The CDR3 is made up of 14 amino acids. Germline CDR1 and CDR2: MGHRA and YSYEKL. CDR3 bases: TGCGCCAGCAGCCAACCGGGACAGGGGCAGCCCCAGCATTTT. This gives the protein CASSQPGQGQPQHF.

DNA for the CDR3: TGTGCCAGCAGTGATCTAGACGGCTCTGGGGCCAACGTCCTGACTTTC. Its translation is CASSDLDGSGANVLTF. The chain combines TRBV25-1 with TRBJ2-6, with D unclear. In germline, CDR1 is MGHDK, CDR2 SYGVNS. The CDR3 extends over 16 amino acids. Trimming stripped 3 bases from V and 0 bases from J, with 9 bases between.

This clone was seen a few times. V gene TRBV4-1 combines with J gene TRBJ2-7; D unclear. This CDR3 region has 13 residues. Trimming removed 1 base at V and 3 bases at J, with 7 bases between. Per germline, CDR1 MGHRA and CDR2 YSYEKL. The CDR3 sequence is CASSQVLSYEQYF. CDR3 nucleotide sequence: TGCGCCAGCAGCCAAGTATTGAGCTACGAGCAGTACTTC.

Only one count was recorded for this clone. The rearrangement links TRBV27 to TRBJ2-5; TRBD2 matches at 12 bases. This CDR3 has 16 amino acids. The ends lost 5 bases at V and 4 bases at J; junction bases unmatched: 8. Germline lookup yields CDR1 MNHEY and CDR2 SMNVEV (reference sequence). Here the CDR3 reads CASSTLLAGGRETQYF. In nucleotides, the CDR3 is TGTGCCAGCAGTACCCTACTAGCGGGAGGAAGAGAGACCCAGTACTTC.